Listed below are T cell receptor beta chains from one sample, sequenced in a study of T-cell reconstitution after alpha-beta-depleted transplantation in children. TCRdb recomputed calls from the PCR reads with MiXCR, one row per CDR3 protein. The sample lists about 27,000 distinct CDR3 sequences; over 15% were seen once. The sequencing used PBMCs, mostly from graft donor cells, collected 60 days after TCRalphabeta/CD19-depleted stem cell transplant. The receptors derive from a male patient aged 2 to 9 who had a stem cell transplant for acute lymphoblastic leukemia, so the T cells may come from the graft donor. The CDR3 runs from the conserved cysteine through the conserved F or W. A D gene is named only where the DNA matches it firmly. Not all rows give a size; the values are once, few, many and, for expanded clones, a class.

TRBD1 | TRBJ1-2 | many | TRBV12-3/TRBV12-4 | CASSLQGADYGYTF | TGTGCCAGCAGCCTACAGGGGGCGGATTATGGCTACACCTTC
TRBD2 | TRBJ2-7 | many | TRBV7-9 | CASSPQAGVTYEQYF | TGTGCCAGCAGCCCCCAAGCGGGAGTCACCTACGAGCAGTACTTC
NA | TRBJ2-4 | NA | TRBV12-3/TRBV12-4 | CASSFPGGNIQYF | TGTGCCAGCAGTTTTCCCGGGGGAAACATTCAGTACTTC
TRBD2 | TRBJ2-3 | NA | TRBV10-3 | CAIRTSGGSDTQYF | TGTGCCATCCGGACTAGCGGGGGTTCAGATACGCAGTATTTT
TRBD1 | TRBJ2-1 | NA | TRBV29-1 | CSVAGGSYNEQFF | TGCAGCGTTGCAGGGGGCTCCTACAATGAGCAGTTCTTC
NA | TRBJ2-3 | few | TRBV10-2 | CASSERGAGEDTQYF | TGCGCCAGCAGTGAGAGGGGGGCAGGGGAGGATACGCAGTATTTT
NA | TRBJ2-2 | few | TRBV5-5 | CASSLGTPNTGELFF | TGTGCCAGCAGCTTGGGGACACCTAACACCGGGGAGCTGTTTTTT
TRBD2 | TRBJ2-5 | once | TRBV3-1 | CASSLRVSGGYQETQYF | TGTGCCAGCAGCCTGAGAGTTAGCGGGGGGTACCAAGAGACCCAGTACTTC
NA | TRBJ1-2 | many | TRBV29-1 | CSVETDTYGYTF | TGCAGCGTTGAGACAGACACCTATGGCTACACCTTC
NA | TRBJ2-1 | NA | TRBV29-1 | CSVLMPTEQFF | TGCAGCGTTTTGATGCCTACTGAGCAGTTCTTC
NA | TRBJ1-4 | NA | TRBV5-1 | CASSLDSLNEKLFF | TGCGCCAGCAGCTTGGATAGCCTTAATGAAAAACTGTTTTTT
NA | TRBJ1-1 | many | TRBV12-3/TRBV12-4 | CASTGTEAFF | TGTGCCAGCACGGGAACTGAAGCTTTCTTT
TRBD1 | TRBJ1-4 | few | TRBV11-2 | CASSLSGQEKLFF | TGTGCCAGCAGCTTATCGGGACAGGAAAAACTGTTTTTT
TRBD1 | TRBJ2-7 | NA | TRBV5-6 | CASRQGAREQYF | TGTGCCAGCCGACAGGGGGCAAGAGAGCAGTACTTC
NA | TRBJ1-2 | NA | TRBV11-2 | CASSLGGANYGYTF | TGTGCCAGCAGCTTGGGGGGCGCTAACTATGGCTACACCTTC
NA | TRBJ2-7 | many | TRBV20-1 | CSAWGWQYF | TGCAGTGCTTGGGGGTGGCAGTACTTC
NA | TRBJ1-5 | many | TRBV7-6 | CASSLPDQPQHF | TGTGCCAGCAGCTTACCGGATCAGCCCCAGCATTTT
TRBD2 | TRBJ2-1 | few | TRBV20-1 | CSARDLDQRDRGYNEQFF | TGCAGTGCTAGAGACCTTGATCAGCGGGACCGGGGGTACAATGAGCAGTTCTTC
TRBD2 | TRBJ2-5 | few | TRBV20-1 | CSARTREGQETQYF | TGCAGTGCAAGGACTCGGGAGGGACAAGAGACCCAGTACTTC
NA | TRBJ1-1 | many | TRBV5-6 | CASSLEDTEAFF | TGTGCCAGCAGCTTGGAGGACACTGAAGCTTTCTTT
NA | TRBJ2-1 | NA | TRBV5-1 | CASYSVGNNEQFF | TGCGCCAGCTATAGTGTGGGGAACAATGAGCAGTTCTTC
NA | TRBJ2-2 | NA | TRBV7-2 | CASSLGTLNTGELFF | TGTGCCAGCAGCTTAGGGACACTGAACACCGGGGAGCTGTTTTTT
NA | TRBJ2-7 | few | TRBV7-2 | CASSLEFRDEQYF | TGTGCCAGCAGCTTAGAATTCAGGGACGAGCAGTACTTC
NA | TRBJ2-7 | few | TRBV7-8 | CASSLERPPYEQYF | TGTGCCAGCAGCTTAGAGCGTCCCCCGTACGAGCAGTACTTC
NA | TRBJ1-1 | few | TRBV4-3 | CASSQERGGLGNTEAFF | TGCGCCAGCAGCCAAGAAAGGGGCGGTTTGGGAAACACTGAAGCTTTCTTT
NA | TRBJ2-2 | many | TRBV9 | CASSVATGPDTGELFF | TGTGCCAGCAGCGTAGCTACTGGCCCGGACACCGGGGAGCTGTTTTTT
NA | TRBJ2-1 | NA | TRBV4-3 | CASSQSTGARYNEQFF | TGCGCCAGCAGCCAATCCACGGGGGCGAGGTACAATGAGCAGTTCTTC
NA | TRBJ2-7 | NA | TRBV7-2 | CASSLGESHHEQYF | TGTGCCAGCAGCCTAGGGGAGTCCCATCACGAGCAGTACTTC
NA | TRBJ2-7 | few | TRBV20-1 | CSARDWADSYEQYF | TGCAGTGCTAGAGATTGGGCAGACTCCTACGAGCAGTACTTC
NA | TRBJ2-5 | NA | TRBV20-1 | CSARQPPLETQYF | TGCAGTGCTAGACAGCCACCTTTGGAGACCCAGTACTTC
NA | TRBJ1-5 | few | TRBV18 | CASSQSDTNQPQHF | TGTGCCAGCTCACAATCGGATACCAATCAGCCCCAGCATTTT
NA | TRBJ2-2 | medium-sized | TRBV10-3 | CAISEIPGPNTGELFF | TGTGCCATCAGTGAGATCCCAGGGCCTAACACCGGGGAGCTGTTTTTT
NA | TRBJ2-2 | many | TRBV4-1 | CALNGELFF | TGCGCGCTGAACGGGGAGCTGTTTTTT
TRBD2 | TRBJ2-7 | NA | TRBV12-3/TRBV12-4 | CASSLRGRTSYEQYF | TGTGCCAGCAGTTTACGCGGGAGGACCTCCTACGAGCAGTACTTC
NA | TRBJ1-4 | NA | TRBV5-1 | CASGLRSSDEKLFF | TGTGCCAGCGGCTTGAGGAGTAGCGATGAAAAACTGTTTTTT
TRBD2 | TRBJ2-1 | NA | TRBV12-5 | CASGLGLADYNEQFF | TGTGCTAGTGGTCTGGGACTAGCGGACTACAATGAGCAGTTCTTC
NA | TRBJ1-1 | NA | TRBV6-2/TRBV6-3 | CASSYSGVNTEAFF | TGTGCCAGCAGTTACTCAGGGGTGAACACTGAAGCTTTCTTT
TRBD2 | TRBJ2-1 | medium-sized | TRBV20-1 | CSAGPSSGAGNEQFF | TGCAGTGCTGGCCCGTCTAGCGGGGCTGGCAATGAGCAGTTCTTC
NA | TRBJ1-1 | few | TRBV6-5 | CASSYAGTSTEAFF | TGTGCCAGCAGTTACGCAGGGACGAGCACTGAAGCTTTCTTT
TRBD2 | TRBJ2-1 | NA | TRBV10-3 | CAISESKWRGADNEQFF | TGTGCCATCAGTGAGTCGAAGTGGCGGGGGGCGGACAATGAGCAGTTCTTC
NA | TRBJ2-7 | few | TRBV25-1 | CASSGGRGSSYEQYF | TGTGCCAGCAGCGGGGGCAGGGGGAGCTCCTACGAGCAGTACTTC
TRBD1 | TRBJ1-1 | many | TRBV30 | CAWSHRQGKNTEAFF | TGTGCCTGGAGCCACAGACAGGGAAAGAACACTGAAGCTTTCTTT
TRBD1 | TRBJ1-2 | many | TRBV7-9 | CASSPGTGAYTF | TGTGCCAGCAGCCCCGGGACAGGGGCCTACACCTTC
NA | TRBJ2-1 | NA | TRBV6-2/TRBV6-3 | CASSQPAGLRSYNEQFF | TGTGCCAGCAGCCAACCGGCCGGGTTGCGCTCCTACAATGAGCAGTTCTTC
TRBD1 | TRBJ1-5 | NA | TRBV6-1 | CASSRGKNRPEPQHF | TGTGCCAGCAGCAGGGGGAAGAACAGACCTGAGCCCCAGCATTTT
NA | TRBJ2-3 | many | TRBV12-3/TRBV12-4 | CASSTGQSDTQYF | TGTGCCAGCAGTACCGGACAGTCGGATACGCAGTATTTT
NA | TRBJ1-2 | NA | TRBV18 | CASSRTRTLANYGYTF | TGTGCCAGCTCACGGACACGCACCTTAGCTAACTATGGCTACACCTTC
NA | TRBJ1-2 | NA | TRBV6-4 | CASSRLPIPATGVSYGYTF | TGTGCCAGCAGTAGGTTGCCGATTCCGGCAACGGGTGTCAGCTATGGCTACACCTTC
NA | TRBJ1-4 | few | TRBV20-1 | CSASGGGLGEKLFF | TGCAGTGCTAGTGGCGGGGGGCTCGGTGAAAAACTGTTTTTT
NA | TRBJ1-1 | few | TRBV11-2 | CASSGARNTEAFF | TGTGCCAGCAGCGGCGCGAGGAACACTGAAGCTTTCTTT
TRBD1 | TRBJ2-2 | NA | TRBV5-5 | CASSLDLQGSGELFF | TGTGCCAGCAGCTTGGACTTACAGGGGTCCGGGGAGCTGTTTTTT
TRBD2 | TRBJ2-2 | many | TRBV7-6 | CASSLATSGGAFDTGELFF | TGTGCCAGCAGCTTAGCAACTAGCGGGGGGGCCTTTGACACCGGGGAGCTGTTTTTT
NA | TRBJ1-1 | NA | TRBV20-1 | CSAPLGVTEAFF | TGCAGTGCCCCTTTAGGGGTCACTGAAGCTTTCTTT
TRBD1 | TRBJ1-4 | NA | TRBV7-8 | CASSFPGQGLEELFF | TGTGCCAGCAGCTTTCCGGGACAGGGGCTTGAGGAACTGTTTTTT
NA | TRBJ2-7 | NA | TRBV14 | CASSRSKPYEQYF | TGTGCCAGCAGCCGCAGCAAACCCTACGAGCAGTACTTC
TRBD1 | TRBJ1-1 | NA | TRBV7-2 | CASSLAPGGETEAFF | TGTGCCAGCAGCTTAGCCCCAGGGGGCGAAACTGAAGCTTTCTTT
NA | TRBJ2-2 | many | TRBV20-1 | CSASRSSGMTGELFF | TGCAGTGCTAGTAGGTCGTCGGGAATGACCGGGGAGCTGTTTTTT
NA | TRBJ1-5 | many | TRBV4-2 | CASSQEDGQPQHF | TGTGCCAGCAGCCAAGAAGATGGTCAGCCCCAGCATTTT
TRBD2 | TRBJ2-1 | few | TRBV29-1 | CSVVLAGVDEQFF | TGCAGCGTTGTATTAGCGGGAGTAGATGAGCAGTTCTTC
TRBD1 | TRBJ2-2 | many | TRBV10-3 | CAISESDRGNTGELFF | TGTGCCATCAGTGAGTCCGACAGGGGAAACACCGGGGAGCTGTTTTTT